The 24 T cell receptor beta chains reported below all come from one sample, sequenced in a study of human CD4 T cells and Enterobacteriaceae. Memory CD4+ T cells were sorted as all CD4+ cells except CD45RA+CCR7+CD95- naive cells, over 98% pure. The protocol was immunoSEQ multiplex PCR, while the TCRdb copy is restricted to in-frame clones and leaves out a portion. Of about 29,000 clones in the sample, around four fifths are singletons; the top ten hold approximately 1.5%. Sequenced material: memory CD4+ T cells from blood. The receptors stem from a human donor in good health.

The rearrangement joins TRBV11-3 to TRBJ2-5; D is perhaps TRBD2 (6 bases). The length of the CDR3 is 17 residues. From germline, CDR1 is SGHNT and CDR2 YENEEA. V was shortened by 5 bases and J by 2 bases, with 21 bases between the two germline ends. CDR3 region: CASSLGRDFGGQETQYF. The CDR3, as DNA: TGTGCCAGCAGCCTAGGCCGGGACTTTGGGGGGCAAGAGACCCAGTACTTC.

The V gene is TRBV6-6, the J gene TRBJ2-7; D could derive from TRBD1 or TRBD2 (6 bases each). From germline, CDR1 is MNHNY and CDR2 SVGAGI (reference sequence). The V end was cut by 10 bases, the J end by 3 bases, with 16 bases between. This CDR3 contains 13 residues. The CDR3 spells CATGGVGGYEQYF. CDR3 bases: TGTGCCACCGGGGGAGTAGGGGGCTACGAGCAGTACTTC.

This clone occurred a few times. The V call is TRBV19, the J call TRBJ1-5; weak D call: TRBD1 (5 bases). This CDR3 comprises 14 residues. Germline V gene data show CDR1 as LNHDA and CDR2 as SQIVND (reference sequence). V lost 10 bases and J lost 9, with 22 bases in between. CDR3 sequence reads: CATIAPGTPGPQHF. CDR3 bases: TGTGCCACCATCGCACCCGGGACCCCGGGGCCCCAGCATTTT. Full variable domain (rest looked up from reference TRBV19 and TRBJ1-5): DGGITQSPKYLFRKEGQNVTLSCEQNLNHDAMYWYRQDPGQGLRLIYYSQIVNDFQKGDIAEGYSVSREKKESFPLTVTSAQKNPTAFYLCATIAPGTPGPQHFGDGTRLSIL.

The rearrangement joins TRBV30 to TRBJ2-7; TRBD1 matches 9 bases. J gave up 6 bases and V 0 bases, and 6 bases lay outside the gene matches. The V gene's germline CDR1 is GTSNPN and CDR2 SVGIG (reference sequence). The CDR3 sequence is 14 residues long. CDR3 residues: CAWSVLDRGGEQYF. CDR3 DNA: TGTGCCTGGAGTGTCTTGGACAGGGGAGGCGAGCAGTACTTC.

The CDR3 DNA reads TGTGCCAGTAGCCCGGTGACGGCTGGAGTCTACGAGCAGTACTTC. Amino acid sequence: CASSPVTAGVYEQYF. The chain is built from TRBV19 and TRBJ2-7; D unclear. The germline V and J ends were trimmed by 6 bases and 3 bases, with 18 bases remaining between them. The CDR3 runs to 15 residues. Germline V gives CDR1 LNHDA, CDR2 SQIVND (reference sequence).

A few counts support this clone. The identical CDR3 is also encoded by other nucleotide sequences in the sample. This CDR3 is CASSLGTNTEAFF. CDR3 in DNA: TGTGCCAGCAGCTTAGGGACGAACACTGAAGCTTTCTTT. The rearrangement joins TRBV7-3 to TRBJ1-1; a possible D gene is TRBD1 (5 bases). Trimming removed 2 bases at V and 1 base at J, with 5 bases between. Germline lookup yields CDR1 SGHTA and CDR2 FQGTGA. CDR3 size: 13 residues.

The chain combines TRBV19 with TRBJ2-1, with 7 bases matching TRBD1. J lost 6 bases, V lost 3 bases, and 8 bases had no gene match. CDR3 length: 15 amino acids. The V gene's germline CDR1 is LNHDA and CDR2 SQIVND (reference sequence). CDR3 region: CASSIQDRTGNEQFF. CDR3 bases: TGTGCCAGTAGTATCCAAGACCGGACAGGCAATGAGCAGTTCTTC.

This sequence joins TRBV7-2 and TRBJ2-5, with 7 bases that match TRBD2. The length of the CDR3 is 17 residues. Losses at the gene ends were 0 bases for V and 4 bases for J; bases not matched to a gene: 11. The V gene's germline CDR1 is SGHTA and CDR2 FQGNSA. The CDR3: CASSLASTGEGGETQYF. The CDR3, as DNA: TGTGCCAGCAGCTTAGCGAGTACGGGGGAGGGCGGAGAGACCCAGTACTTC.

V is TRBV7-6 and J is TRBJ2-1, with D possibly being TRBD2 (6 bases). The CDR3 totals 17 residues. V was shortened by 0 bases and J by 2 bases, with 14 bases between the two germline ends. Germline V CDR1 and CDR2: SGHVS, FNYEAQ. This chain's CDR3 is CASSLAGSSGTYNEQFF. The CDR3 coding sequence is TGTGCCAGCAGCTTAGCGGGGAGTAGCGGTACCTACAATGAGCAGTTCTTC.

This clone showed up just once. CDR3 amino acids: CASSYDTNYGYTF. The CDR3 DNA reads as TGCGCCAGCAGCTATGACACTAACTATGGCTACACCTTC. The chain employs TRBV5-1 and TRBJ1-2, with D unresolved. In germline, CDR1 is SGHRS, CDR2 YFSETQ. This CDR3 has 13 amino acids. V lost 3 bases and J 0 bases, leaving 6 bases between the germline ends.

The V and J genes are TRBV11-1 and TRBJ1-2; 8 nucleotides match TRBD1. Germline values: CDR1 SGHAT, CDR2 FQDESV (reference sequence). The ends lost 4 bases at V and 8 bases at J; junction bases unmatched: 6. The CDR3 is 13 residues long. CDR3 bases: TGTGCCAGCAGCTCGACAGGGGCGGGAGGCTACACCTTC. Translating gives CASSSTGAGGYTF.

The V call is TRBV7-9, the J call TRBJ2-2; no clear D. V was cut by 3 bases and J by 0 bases, with 8 bases left in between. Germline V gives CDR1 SEHNR, CDR2 FQNEAQ (reference sequence). CDR3 size: 15 residues. The CDR3 region is CASSFDIANTGELFF. The CDR3 DNA reads as TGTGCCAGCAGCTTCGACATTGCGAACACCGGGGAGCTGTTTTTT.

The V call is TRBV14, the J call TRBJ1-2; no reliable D call. The V gene lost 3 bases and the J gene lost 5 bases, with 16 bases spanning the gap. The V gene's germline CDR1 is SGHDN and CDR2 FVKESK. The CDR3 length is 15 residues. The CDR3 DNA reads as TGTGCCAGCAGCCAGCAGGCAACCTCTCAATATGGCTACACCTTC. Protein: CASSQQATSQYGYTF.

The chain couples TRBV7-9 to TRBJ2-1; 8 nucleotides match TRBD2. Losses at the gene ends were 0 bases for V and 2 bases for J; bases not matched to a gene: 9. Germline assignment: CDR1 SEHNR and CDR2 FQNEAQ (reference sequence). The CDR3 length is 18 residues. The CDR3 DNA is TGTGCCAGCAGCTTAGCAACCGGGAGGGCCCTTACCTACAATGAGCAGTTCTTC. Translation gives CASSLATGRALTYNEQFF.

The chain combines TRBV7-9 with TRBJ2-5; either TRBD1 or TRBD2 may fit D (7 bases each). The CDR3 totals 16 residues. Per germline, CDR1 SEHNR and CDR2 FQNEAQ (reference sequence). Trimming took off 2 bases at V and 3 bases at J, with 16 bases between the two ends. CDR3 sequence (DNA): TGTGCCAGCAGCTTAAACAGGGGAGCGGGAAAAGAGACCCAGTACTTC. Translating it yields CASSLNRGAGKETQYF.

This chain links TRBV6-1 with TRBJ1-1; maybe TRBD1 (6 bases). V was clipped by 2 bases and J by 12 bases, with 16 bases between them. The CDR3 contains 13 residues. Germline lookup yields CDR1 MNHNS and CDR2 SASEGT. The CDR3 sequence: CASSEFLEGGSFF. CDR3 sequence (DNA): TGTGCCAGCAGTGAATTTTTGGAGGGGGGATCTTTCTTT.

The gene calls are TRBV6-6 and TRBJ1-1; D not certain. The CDR3 runs 13 residues. In germline, CDR1 is MNHNY, CDR2 SVGAGI (reference sequence). Deletions cut 8 bases from V and 3 bases from J, with 13 bases between. CDR3 sequence (DNA): TGTGCCAGCTCAACATCCGGAGACACTGAAGCTTTCTTT. Its protein is CASSTSGDTEAFF.

The chain couples TRBV29-1 to TRBJ2-6; the D gene could be TRBD1 or TRBD2 (5 bases each). In germline, CDR1 is SQVTM, CDR2 ANQGSEA. This CDR3 region has 17 residues. V lost 6 bases and J lost 2, with 20 bases in between. CDR3 DNA: TGCAGCGTCCGCTTCGGGACCTCCGCCACTGGGGCCAACGTCCTGACTTTC. Its translation is CSVRFGTSATGANVLTF. Filled out from reference TRBV29-1 and TRBJ2-6, the complete variable domain reads SAVISQKPSRDICQRGTSLTIQCQVDSQVTMMFWYRQQPGQSLTLIATANQGSEATYESGFVIDKFPISRPNLTFSTLTVSNMSPEDSSIYLCSVRFGTSATGANVLTFGAGSRLTVL.

This clone was seen a single time. The V and J genes are TRBV30 and TRBJ2-1; TRBD2 matches 10 bases. The CDR3 length is 15 residues. Trimming cost V 4 bases and J 4 bases; bases outside gene matches: 7. The germline V gene encodes CDR1 GTSNPN and CDR2 SVGIG (reference sequence). The CDR3 loop reads CAWNSGRALYNEQFF. DNA for the CDR3: TGTGCCTGGAACAGCGGGAGGGCCCTTTACAATGAGCAGTTCTTC.

The chain combines TRBV30 with TRBJ2-1; D not resolved. The CDR3 consists of 15 residues. CDR1 is GTSNPN and CDR2 is SVGIG in the germline V gene (reference sequence). V was clipped by 0 bases and J by 5 bases, with 14 bases between them. The CDR3 DNA sequence: TGTGCCTGGAGTGTACCCGGGCCACCCCACAATGAGCAGTTCTTC. This translates into CAWSVPGPPHNEQFF.

The gene calls are TRBV7-2 and TRBJ2-7; the match to TRBD1 covers 9 bases. V dropped 3 bases and J dropped 6; count of bases not matched to a gene: 12. The CDR3 loop spans 16 amino acids. Looked up from germline, CDR1 is SGHTA and CDR2 is FQGNSA. The CDR3 loop reads CASSLEGQGKGREQYF. CDR3 bases: TGTGCCAGCAGCTTGGAAGGACAGGGGAAGGGACGCGAGCAGTACTTC.

The chain has TRBV27 and TRBJ1-4; D gene unclear. CDR3 length: 11 amino acids. The germline gives CDR1 MNHEY, CDR2 SMNVEV (reference sequence). V lost 8 bases to trimming and J lost 7 bases, with 8 bases between them. For the CDR3, the DNA is TGTGCCAGCGGCCACCGTGAAAAACTGTTTTTT. Amino acid sequence: CASGHREKLFF.

This chain joins TRBV5-1 and TRBJ2-7; 8 bases are a match to TRBD1. The germline CDR1 and CDR2 sequences are SGHRS and YFSETQ. This CDR3 is 16 amino acids long. Unmatched junction bases numbered 8, after V lost 0 bases and J lost 3 bases. DNA of the CDR3: TGCGCCAGCAGCTTGGCGGACAGGGCCTCGAGCTACGAGCAGTACTTC. Translated, it gives CASSLADRASSYEQYF.

The genes are TRBV7-2 and TRBJ2-1; D is unresolved. The germline gives CDR1 SGHTA, CDR2 FQGNSA. V lost 2 bases, J lost 6 bases, and 5 bases lay in between. CDR3 length equals 12 residues. CDR3 protein: CASSLSGNEQFF. CDR3 nucleotide sequence: TGTGCCAGCAGCTTATCCGGCAATGAGCAGTTCTTC.